This T cell receptor beta chain was recovered during a study of identifying expanded T cells in peripheral blood. The CDR3 extends over 12 amino acids. J gave up 6 bases and V 4 bases, and 1 base lay outside the gene matches. CDR1 and CDR2 from the germline V gene are SGHAT and FQDESV (reference sequence). Broader study findings: Roughly 1.2 clones differed between technical replicates, versus around 15 and 19 over time. Variance in clone template counts between approximately two-week samples significantly increased with total template count across all healthy donors.

Clones were sequenced by immunoSEQ multiplex PCR, and TCRdb holds only the in-frame ones, with some missing. This repertoire shows under 100,000 clones, about 85% found once; its top ten account for roughly 4.1%. Collection occurred without any documented infections or immune events in donors. About this clone: Its specificity is not known.

The chain couples TRBV11-1 to TRBJ2-7, with TRBD1 matching 9 bases. The material sequenced was blood. This TCR was recovered from a person aged 18-70 years in good health. Here the CDR3 reads CASSSGQGEQYF. CDR3 nucleotide sequence: TGTGCCAGCAGCTCGGGACAGGGCGAGCAGTACTTC.